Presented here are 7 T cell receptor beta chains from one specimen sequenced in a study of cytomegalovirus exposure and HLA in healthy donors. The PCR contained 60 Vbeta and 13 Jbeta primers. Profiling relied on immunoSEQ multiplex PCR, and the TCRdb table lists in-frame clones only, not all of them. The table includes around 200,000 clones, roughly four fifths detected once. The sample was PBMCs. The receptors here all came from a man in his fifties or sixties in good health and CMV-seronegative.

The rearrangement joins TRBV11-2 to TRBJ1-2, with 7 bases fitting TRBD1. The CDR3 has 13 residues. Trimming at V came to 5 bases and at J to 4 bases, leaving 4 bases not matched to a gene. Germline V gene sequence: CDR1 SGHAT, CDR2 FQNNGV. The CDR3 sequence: CASSQGQLYGYTF. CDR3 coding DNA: TGTGCCAGCAGCCAGGGACAGCTCTATGGCTACACCTTC.

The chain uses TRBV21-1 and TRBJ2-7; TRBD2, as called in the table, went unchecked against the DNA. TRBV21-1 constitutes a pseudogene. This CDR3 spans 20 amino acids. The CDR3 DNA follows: TGTGCCAGCAGCATTTCCGGGACTAGAATAGGGGGGGCTTCGGGTTACGAGCAGTACTTC. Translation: CASSISGTRIGGASGYEQYF.

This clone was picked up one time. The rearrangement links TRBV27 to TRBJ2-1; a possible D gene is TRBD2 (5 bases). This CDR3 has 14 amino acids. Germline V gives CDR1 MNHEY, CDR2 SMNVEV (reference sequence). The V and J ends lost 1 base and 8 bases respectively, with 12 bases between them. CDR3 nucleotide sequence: TGTGCCAGCAGTTTATGGGCTAGCAAGGATGAGCAGTTCTTC. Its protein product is CASSLWASKDEQFF.

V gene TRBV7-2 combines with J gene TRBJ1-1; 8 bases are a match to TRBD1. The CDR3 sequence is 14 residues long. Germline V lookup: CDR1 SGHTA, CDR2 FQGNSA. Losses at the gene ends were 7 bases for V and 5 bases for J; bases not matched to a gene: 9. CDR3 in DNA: TGTGCCAGCACGCCAGGGGGCGCCGGAACTGAAGCTTTCTTT. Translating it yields CASTPGGAGTEAFF.

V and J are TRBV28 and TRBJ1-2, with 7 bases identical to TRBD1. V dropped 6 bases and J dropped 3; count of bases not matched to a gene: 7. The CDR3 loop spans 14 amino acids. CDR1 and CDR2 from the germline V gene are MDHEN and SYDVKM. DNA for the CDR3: TGTGCCAGCAGCAACTCCGACAGGGACTATGGCTACACCTTC. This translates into CASSNSDRDYGYTF.

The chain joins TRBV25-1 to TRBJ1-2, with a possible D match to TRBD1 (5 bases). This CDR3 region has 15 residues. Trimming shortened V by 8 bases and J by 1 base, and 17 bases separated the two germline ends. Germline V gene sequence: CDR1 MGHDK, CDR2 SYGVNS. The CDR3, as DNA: TGTGCCAGCTCAATCGGGTCTAGGGGTAACTATGGCTACACCTTC. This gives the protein CASSIGSRGNYGYTF.

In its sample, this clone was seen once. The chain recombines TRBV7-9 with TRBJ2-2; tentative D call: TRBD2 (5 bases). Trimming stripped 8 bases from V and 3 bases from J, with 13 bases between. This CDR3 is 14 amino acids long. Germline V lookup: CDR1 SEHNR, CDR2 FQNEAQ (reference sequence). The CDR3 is CASRGSIDTGELFF. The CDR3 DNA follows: TGTGCCAGCCGAGGGTCAATAGACACCGGGGAGCTGTTTTTT. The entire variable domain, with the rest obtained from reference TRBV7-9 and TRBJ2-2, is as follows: DTGVSQNPRHKITKRGQNVTFRCDPISEHNRLYWYRQTLGQGPEFLTYFQNEAQLEKSRLLSDRFSAERPKGSFSTLEIQRTEQGDSAMYLCASRGSIDTGELFFGEGSRLTVL.